Described below is a single T cell receptor beta chain sequence and its context. The sample originates from a study of blood T cell repertoires in COVID-19. As handled by the study authors: Reference gene primer amplification in the assay estimated nucleated cell counts. TCRdb keeps only in-frame clones here, not all; method: immunoSEQ multiplex PCR. V, J and clone size reflect that table, while D and trimming were determined from the DNA. Here the sample spans about 300,000 clones, around 87% being singletons. The CDR3 runs to 14 residues. CDR1 SGDLS and CDR2 YYNGEE come from the germline V gene. V was pared by 0 bases and J by 5 bases, with 11 bases between.

Sequencing was performed on peripheral blood. This TCR was sampled from a man between 65 and 85 years old with acute or convalescent COVID-19. The chain combines TRBV9 with TRBJ2-5; the D gene is possibly TRBD2 (6 bases). The CDR3 here is CASSVASGEETQYF. CDR3 nucleotides: TGTGCCAGCAGCGTAGCTTCGGGAGAGGAGACCCAGTACTTC.